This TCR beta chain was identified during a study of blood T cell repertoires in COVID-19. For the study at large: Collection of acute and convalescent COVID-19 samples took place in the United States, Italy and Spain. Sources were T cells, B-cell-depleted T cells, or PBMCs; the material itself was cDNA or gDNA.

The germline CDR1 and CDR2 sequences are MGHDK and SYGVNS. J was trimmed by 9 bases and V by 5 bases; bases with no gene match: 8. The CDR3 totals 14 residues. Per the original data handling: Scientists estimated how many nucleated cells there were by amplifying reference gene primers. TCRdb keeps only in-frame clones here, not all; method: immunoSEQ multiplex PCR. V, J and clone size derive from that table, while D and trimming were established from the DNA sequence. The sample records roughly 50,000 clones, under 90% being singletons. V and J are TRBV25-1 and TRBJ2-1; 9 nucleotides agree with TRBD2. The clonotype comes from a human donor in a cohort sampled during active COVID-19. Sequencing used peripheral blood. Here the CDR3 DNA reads TGTGCCAGCAGTAAAGTCGGACTAGCGAGTGAGCAGTTCTTC. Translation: CASSKVGLASEQFF.